This T cell receptor (beta chain) originates from a study of T cell repertoires in cytomegalovirus infection. About the study: Researchers turned to recently identified HLA-C-restricted CMV epitopes as well as well-studied HLA-B-restricted ones. Public signatures in TCR beta pointed to CMV infection and matching HLA type.

TCRdb re-analysed the reads in MiXCR, keeping a single row per CDR3 protein. This sample carries about 770,000 distinct CDR3 sequences, 25% to 35% of them seen once, and the ten largest clones take over 10%. This clonotype occurred many times. The antigen is undetermined. J gave up 4 bases and V 4 bases, and 7 bases lay outside the gene matches. CDR1 is SGHTA, CDR2 FQGNSA, per germline. The CDR3 consists of 15 residues. Study-wide results and limits: The response measured ex vivo was dominated by TCR beta clonotypes (HLA-C-restricted and CMV-specific).

This clonotype was sampled from a human donor in good health (CMV status not recorded). Some clones in this sample may be carry-over from other donors' samples. The sample here was cultured CD8+ T cells from PBMCs, taken from culture after CMV antigen stimulation. The rearrangement links TRBV7-2 to TRBJ1-2, with 9 nucleotides matching TRBD1. CDR3 residues: CASSSDRGRGYGYTF. CDR3 in DNA: TGTGCCAGCAGCTCGGACAGGGGCAGGGGCTATGGCTACACCTTC.